This T cell receptor beta chain was sequenced in a study of cytotoxic CD8 clonotypes in ibrutinib-treated CLL. Germline CDR1 reads SQVTM; CDR2 reads ANQGSEA. The CDR3 spans 15 residues. V lost 6 bases and J lost 1, with 18 bases in between. Measured with immunoSEQ multiplex PCR; TCRdb has only the in-frame clones, and not every one. Of 200,000 or so clones in the sample, more than 65% were seen once. This specimen was PBMCs, taken after 12 months of ibrutinib treatment. The chain is built from TRBV29-1 and TRBJ1-1, with D possibly matching TRBD1 (5 bases). This TCR was sampled from a human donor with chronic lymphocytic leukemia. The DNA for the CDR3 is TGCAGCGTACCTAGGGGAGCCCTGGCGAACACTGAAGCTTTCTTT. It translates to CSVPRGALANTEAFF.